A selection of T cell receptor beta chains follows, all from one sample in a study of blood T cell repertoires in COVID-19. TCRdb's table, derived via immunoSEQ multiplex PCR, lists solely in-frame clones and lacks some. The sample carries fewer than 90,000 clones, 60% to 80% recorded once. Sequenced: peripheral blood. These receptors came from a woman aged 45-59 years with acute or convalescent COVID-19. CDR3s include the opening cysteine and the closing phenylalanine or tryptophan. Each record gives: D gene, V gene, J gene, clone size, CDR3 protein, CDR3 DNA. D genes are given only for firm matches. The listing skips clone size in some rows; elsewhere it reads once, few, many or a size class.

D: -; V: TRBV29-1; J: TRBJ2-7; size: once; CDR3: CSVVRTGSSYEQYF; DNA: TGCAGCGTCGTACGAACAGGGAGCTCCTACGAGCAGTACTTC
D: -; V: TRBV30; J: TRBJ1-2; size: -; CDR3: CAWRSENRGYTF; DNA: TGTGCCTGGAGGTCGGAGAATCGTGGCTACACCTTC
D: TRBD1; V: TRBV5-1; J: TRBJ1-1; size: few; CDR3: CASSKSTGYTEAFF; DNA: TGCGCCAGCAGCAAATCGACAGGGTACACTGAAGCTTTCTTT
D: -; V: TRBV30; J: TRBJ2-7; size: -; CDR3: CAWSVTGERYEQYF; DNA: TGTGCCTGGAGTGTGACCGGGGAAAGGTACGAGCAGTACTTC
D: -; V: TRBV4-2; J: TRBJ2-2; size: -; CDR3: CASSQAGGELFF; DNA: TGTGCCAGCAGCCAGGCGGGGGGGGAGCTGTTTTTT
D: -; V: TRBV11-1; J: TRBJ1-1; size: -; CDR3: CASGRGAMNTEAFF; DNA: TGTGCCAGCGGCCGGGGGGCCATGAACACTGAAGCTTTCTTT
D: TRBD1; V: TRBV4-2; J: TRBJ1-3; size: -; CDR3: CASSQPDRVGNTIYF; DNA: TGTGCCAGCAGCCAGCCGGACAGGGTGGGAAACACCATATATTTT
D: -; V: TRBV30; J: TRBJ2-1; size: -; CDR3: CAWIKTGGGLNEQFF; DNA: TGTGCCTGGATAAAGACGGGCGGGGGCCTCAATGAGCAGTTCTTC
D: TRBD1; V: TRBV28; J: TRBJ1-2; size: -; CDR3: CASSSDRVNYGYTF; DNA: TGTGCCAGCAGTTCGGACAGGGTGAACTATGGCTACACCTTC
D: -; V: TRBV28; J: TRBJ1-4; size: -; CDR3: CASSSHNGEKLFF; DNA: TGTGCCAGCAGTTCCCATAACGGTGAAAAACTGTTTTTT
D: -; V: TRBV27; J: TRBJ2-1; size: -; CDR3: CASSAGATYNEQFF; DNA: TGTGCCAGCAGCGCGGGGGCCACTTACAATGAGCAGTTCTTC
D: -; V: TRBV7-2; J: TRBJ1-6; size: -; CDR3: CASSLGEASPLHF; DNA: TGTGCCAGCAGCCTGGGGGAGGCTTCACCCCTCCACTTT
D: -; V: TRBV18; J: TRBJ1-1; size: -; CDR3: CASSPAGGTEAFF; DNA: TGTGCCAGCTCACCAGCTGGAGGAACTGAAGCTTTCTTT
D: -; V: TRBV21-1; J: TRBJ1-4; size: few; CDR3: CASSINMKLFF; DNA: TGTGCCAGCAGCATAAATATGAAACTGTTTTTT
D: -; V: TRBV7-9; J: TRBJ1-2; size: -; CDR3: CASSSSRPGDYGYTF; DNA: TGTGCCAGCAGCTCTAGCAGGCCAGGGGACTATGGCTACACCTTC
D: TRBD1; V: TRBV28; J: TRBJ2-7; size: -; CDR3: CASSSARSDREKVGVF; DNA: TGTGCCAGCAGTTCAGCCCGGAGCGACAGGGAGAAAGTGGGGGTCTTC
D: TRBD2; V: TRBV19; J: TRBJ2-5; size: once; CDR3: CASSTQRLAGQETQYF; DNA: TGTGCCAGTAGTACCCAACGACTAGCGGGGCAAGAGACCCAGTACTTC
D: -; V: TRBV7-2; J: TRBJ1-5; size: -; CDR3: CASSEDSGIQPQHF; DNA: TGTGCCAGCAGCGAGGACAGTGGGATTCAGCCCCAGCATTTT
D: -; V: TRBV9; J: TRBJ1-1; size: -; CDR3: CASSLTGGSTEAFF; DNA: TGTGCCAGCAGCCTCACCGGAGGGTCCACTGAAGCTTTCTTT
D: TRBD1; V: TRBV6-2/TRBV6-3; J: TRBJ2-7; size: -; CDR3: CASSYSTGGGEQYF; DNA: TGTGCCAGCAGTTACTCGACAGGGGGCGGCGAGCAGTACTTC
D: -; V: TRBV28; J: TRBJ1-1; size: once; CDR3: CASSRGGLGTEAFF; DNA: TGTGCCAGCAGTCGCGGGGGGCTGGGCACTGAAGCTTTCTTT
D: -; V: TRBV5-5; J: TRBJ2-3; size: -; CDR3: CASSFGGATTDTQYF; DNA: TGTGCCAGCAGCTTCGGAGGGGCGACCACAGATACGCAGTATTTT
D: -; V: TRBV19; J: TRBJ1-1; size: -; CDR3: CASSIAGATEAFF; DNA: TGTGCCAGTAGTATCGCGGGGGCCACTGAAGCTTTCTTT